This T cell receptor beta chain was captured in a study of metastatic and nonmetastatic thyroid tumors. Study context: Repertoire data that came from the blood and tumor or nodule tissue of malignant and benign thyroid patients were compared.

Study results and caveats: Benign nodules were reported to have significantly lower TCR beta diversity than malignant thyroid tumors, in blood and tumor.

This clone was counted ten times or more. Its antigen is still unknown. Original processing notes: The authors used CDR3 differences across clinicopathological groups to build a distant-metastasis classifier for papillary thyroid cancer. MiXCR re-clonotyped the PCR reads for TCRdb. TCRdb's processing, not the authors' own work, is the source of the V and J calls. In the table there are roughly 59,000 clones, around 15% of which are singletons. Every patient underwent thyroid surgery untreated. V was pared by 4 bases and J by 2 bases, with 4 bases of the junction left unmatched. The CDR3 length is 14 residues. The germline V gene has CDR1 SGHRS and CDR2 YFSETQ.

The sequence derives from a male donor with papillary thyroid cancer or a benign thyroid nodule (not recorded which). Some clones in this sample may be carry-over from other donors' samples. The sequencing input was blood. The chain employs TRBV5-1 and TRBJ1-2; TRBD1 agrees at 8 bases. The CDR3 reads CASSPQGANYGYTF. Written as DNA, the CDR3 is TGCGCCAGCAGCCCTCAGGGGGCGAACTATGGCTACACCTTC.